The 18 T cell receptor beta chains given below trace back to one sample, sequenced in a study of human T cells and chemical hapten exposure (dated by TCRdb to about 2021). Library preparation was by RACE. Sequencing used a NextSeq 500. In-frame beta chains were kept once TCRdb had trimmed the public reads at Q25 with fastp and called clones with MiXCR. Entries that share a CDR3 protein sequence are merged under the most common genes and DNA. The sample table contains a few hundred thousand distinct CDR3 sequences; only one count was recorded for about 6% of them. The ten most abundant clones make up 5% to 6% of the sample. The time point label, as the study defines it: patch test 2, 6 weeks after DPC sensitization. This specimen's treatment or condition label, per the study, means: therapeutic diphenylcyclopropenone sensitization with weekly scalp DPC. Source: whole blood, taken in connection with sensitization to the hapten diphenylcyclopropenone (DPC). The receptor source for this set is a woman in her late teens or twenties with alopecia areata. Some clones in this sample may be carry-over from other donors' samples.

This clonotype came up a few times. CDR3 in amino acids: CASSLTGVFSYGYTF. The CDR3 nucleotides are TGTGCCAGCAGCTTGACAGGGGTTTTTAGCTATGGCTACACCTTC. This chain joins TRBV7-2 and TRBJ1-2; 8 bases align to TRBD1. J lost 4 bases, V lost 3 bases, and 7 bases had no gene match. Per germline, CDR1 SGHTA and CDR2 FQGNSA. CDR3 length: 15 amino acids.

The chain recombines TRBV4-2 with TRBJ2-6; 9 bases are shared with TRBD1. V lost 2 bases and J lost 4; bases outside the gene matches: 15. Germline V gene sequence: CDR1 LGHNA, CDR2 YNFKEQ. The CDR3 is 20 residues long. CDR3 DNA sequence: TGTGCCAGCAGCCAAACGCTACCCCGGACAGGGGCATCGGGGGCCAACGTCCTGACTTTC. Its translation is CASSQTLPRTGASGANVLTF.

The sample holds many counts of this clonotype. This rearrangement joins TRBV7-9 to TRBJ1-4; D unresolved. Trimming took 5 bases from V and 3 from J, leaving 7 bases between them. Germline V lookup: CDR1 SEHNR, CDR2 FQNEAQ (reference sequence). The CDR3 is made up of 13 amino acids. Written as DNA, the CDR3 is TGTGCCAGCAGCCTTGTACCTAATGAAAAACTGTTTTTT. This translates into CASSLVPNEKLFF.

The chain has TRBV10-3 and TRBJ1-5; D might be TRBD1 (5 bases). Germline V gives CDR1 ENHRY, CDR2 SYGVKD. This CDR3 contains 16 residues. Between the trimmed V and J ends, which lost 1 base and 0 bases, there was a span of 10 bases. The chain's CDR3 is CAISEFVGDSNQPQHF. The CDR3 DNA reads as TGTGCCATCAGTGAGTTTGTAGGGGATAGCAATCAGCCCCAGCATTTT.

This clonotype showed up many times. The chain is built from TRBV4-2 and TRBJ1-2; D call uncertain. V gave up 1 base and J gave up 6 bases, with 15 bases separating them. Per germline, CDR1 LGHNA and CDR2 YNFKEQ. The CDR3 has 15 residues. The CDR3 DNA reads TGTGCCAGCAGCCAAGCGGACCAAACAACCGATGGCTACACCTTC. Its translation: CASSQADQTTDGYTF.

The gene calls are TRBV7-2 and TRBJ1-2, with no clear D. Germline V gene sequence: CDR1 SGHTA, CDR2 FQGNSA. The V end lost 2 bases, the J end lost 3 bases, and 13 bases lay between the germline ends. The CDR3 extends over 15 amino acids. CDR3 in DNA: TGTGCCAGCAGCTTACCTTCCCAAGGGCACTATGGCTACACCTTC. Translating it yields CASSLPSQGHYGYTF.

This rearrangement joins TRBV28 to TRBJ1-1; D unresolved. With 1 base removed from V and 0 bases from J, the gap between germline ends came to 6 bases. CDR1 is MDHEN, CDR2 SYDVKM, per germline. CDR3 length equals 14 residues. The DNA of the CDR3 is TGTGCCAGCAGTTTATTACGGTTGAACACTGAAGCTTTCTTT. Its protein is CASSLLRLNTEAFF.

There are many counts of this clonotype. The chain combines TRBV28 with TRBJ2-1; 15 bases line up with TRBD2. V was pared by 10 bases and J by 12 bases, with 4 bases of the junction left unmatched. The germline gives CDR1 MDHEN, CDR2 SYDVKM. The CDR3 extends over 12 amino acids. CDR3 in DNA: TGTGCCACCGGGACTAGCGGGGGGCCGCAGTTCTTC. Encoded protein: CATGTSGGPQFF. Together with reference TRBV28 and TRBJ2-1, the CDR3 gives the full variable domain: DVKVTQSSRYLVKRTGEKVFLECVQDMDHENMFWYRQDPGLGLRLIYFSYDVKMKEKGDIPEGYSVSREKKERFSLILESASTNQTSMYLCATGTSGGPQFFGPGTRLTVL.

The chain has TRBV7-9 and TRBJ2-2; 8 bases fit TRBD1. This CDR3 has 17 amino acids. J lost 0 bases, V lost 5 bases, and 8 bases had no gene match. The germline gives CDR1 SEHNR, CDR2 FQNEAQ (reference sequence). CDR3 in amino acids: CASSPGPDRANTGELFF. CDR3 DNA: TGTGCCAGCAGCCCAGGACCGGACAGGGCGAACACCGGGGAGCTGTTTTTT.

This clonotype has at least ten counts. The rearrangement uses TRBV6-6 and TRBJ2-3, with a tentative D call TRBD2 (5 bases). Germline values: CDR1 MNHNY, CDR2 SVGAGI (reference sequence). Trimming shortened V by 7 bases and J by 1 base, and 9 bases separated the two germline ends. The CDR3 runs 13 residues. The CDR3 DNA is TGTGCCAGCACTCGTAGCGGCACAGATACGCAGTATTTT. This gives the protein CASTRSGTDTQYF.

This clonotype turned up a few times. The J gene is TRBJ2-3, the V gene TRBV15; a weak D match, TRBD2 (5 bases). Trimming pared 1 base from V and 4 bases from J, leaving 12 bases between. Germline loops: CDR1 LNHNV, CDR2 YYDKDF (reference sequence). The CDR3 spans 15 residues. CDR3: CATSRATERADTQYF. CDR3 DNA: TGTGCCACCAGCAGAGCAACGGAGAGGGCAGATACGCAGTATTTT.

This sequence joins TRBV28 and TRBJ1-2; D remains ambiguous. There are 11 residues in the CDR3. The V and J ends lost 3 bases and 7 bases respectively, with 6 bases between them. Germline V gene sequence: CDR1 MDHEN, CDR2 SYDVKM. The CDR3, as DNA: TGTGCCAGCAGTTTCTATGGTGGCTACACCTTC. It codes for CASSFYGGYTF.

The V call is TRBV7-6, the J call TRBJ2-2, with 9 bases lining up with TRBD1. V trimming: 5 bases; J trimming: 5 bases; junction bases outside the gene matches: 6. Looked up from germline, CDR1 is SGHVS and CDR2 is FNYEAQ. This CDR3 spans 15 amino acids. CDR3 in DNA: TGTGCCAGCAGCCCTGACAGGGGGAGGACCGGGGAGCTGTTTTTT. It translates to CASSPDRGRTGELFF.

There are many counts of this clonotype. This chain links TRBV5-1 with TRBJ1-2, with 7 bases fitting TRBD1. J gave up 5 bases and V 0 bases, and 4 bases lay outside the gene matches. The germline V gene has CDR1 SGHRS and CDR2 YFSETQ. This CDR3 region has 14 residues. CDR3 coding DNA: TGCGCCAGCAGCTTGGCCGGGACAGCGTATGGCTACACCTTC. Encoded protein: CASSLAGTAYGYTF.

This clonotype was observed a handful of times. The chain is built from TRBV27 and TRBJ1-3; maybe TRBD1 (5 bases). Germline CDR1 reads MNHEY; CDR2 reads SMNVEV (reference sequence). Between the trimmed V and J ends, which lost 8 bases and 0 bases, there was a span of 20 bases. The CDR3 covers 17 residues. CDR3 coding DNA: TGTGCCAGCCTCATACCGGGCAGGGAAACCTCTGGAAACACCATATATTTT. This translates into CASLIPGRETSGNTIYF.

This clonotype was detected ten times or more. The chain has TRBV24-1 and TRBJ1-1; no clear D. The CDR3 contains 13 residues. V lost 3 bases and J 1 base, leaving 5 bases between the germline ends. Germline-derived CDR1 and CDR2 are KGHDR and SFDVKD. The CDR3 coding sequence is TGTGCCACCAGTGATGGCAAGAACACTGAAGCTTTCTTT. Encoded protein: CATSDGKNTEAFF.

The chain carries TRBV20-1 and TRBJ1-2, with TRBD1 as a possible D gene (5 bases). The CDR3 totals 13 residues. Germline V CDR1 and CDR2: DFQATT, SNEGSKA (reference sequence). Trimming shortened V by 3 bases and J by 2 bases, and 10 bases separated the two germline ends. CDR3 loop: CSASAGFNYGYTF. The CDR3, as DNA: TGCAGTGCTAGTGCAGGGTTCAACTATGGCTACACCTTC.

The rearrangement joins TRBV7-2 to TRBJ2-3; weak D call: TRBD2 (6 bases). The CDR3 is made up of 16 amino acids. The germline V and J ends were trimmed by 3 bases and 0 bases, with 13 bases remaining between them. The germline CDR1 and CDR2 sequences are SGHTA and FQGNSA. CDR3 sequence: CASSFGLQASTDTQYF. DNA for the CDR3: TGTGCCAGCAGCTTCGGACTACAGGCTAGCACAGATACGCAGTATTTT.